This T cell receptor (beta chain) comes out of a study of T cell responses to AZD1222 COVID-19 vaccine. General study points: Compared with day 0, the breadth and depth of the Spike-specific TCR repertoire rose significantly after two doses of AZD1222. Baseline seropositives among AZD1222 recipients totaled only five or six. Most donors were white British, females outnumbered males, and clonal diversity was possibly underestimated.

Note on this clone: The antigen remains unidentified.

V lost 6 bases, J lost 1 base, and 13 bases lay in between. The V gene's germline CDR1 is MNHEY and CDR2 SVGAGI. The CDR3 runs to 14 residues. The assay was immunoSEQ multiplex PCR, and TCRdb's table has in-frame clones only and misses some. The data hold under 150,000 clones, with around 89% observed a single time. The receptor was derived from an adult in good health. Sequenced here: peripheral blood, sampled on day 0 of MenACWY control vaccination. This chain connects TRBV6-5 to TRBJ2-7; D might be TRBD1 (6 bases). This chain's CDR3 is CASSYGTMSYEQYF. DNA for the CDR3: TGTGCCAGCAGCTACGGGACAATGTCCTACGAGCAGTACTTC.